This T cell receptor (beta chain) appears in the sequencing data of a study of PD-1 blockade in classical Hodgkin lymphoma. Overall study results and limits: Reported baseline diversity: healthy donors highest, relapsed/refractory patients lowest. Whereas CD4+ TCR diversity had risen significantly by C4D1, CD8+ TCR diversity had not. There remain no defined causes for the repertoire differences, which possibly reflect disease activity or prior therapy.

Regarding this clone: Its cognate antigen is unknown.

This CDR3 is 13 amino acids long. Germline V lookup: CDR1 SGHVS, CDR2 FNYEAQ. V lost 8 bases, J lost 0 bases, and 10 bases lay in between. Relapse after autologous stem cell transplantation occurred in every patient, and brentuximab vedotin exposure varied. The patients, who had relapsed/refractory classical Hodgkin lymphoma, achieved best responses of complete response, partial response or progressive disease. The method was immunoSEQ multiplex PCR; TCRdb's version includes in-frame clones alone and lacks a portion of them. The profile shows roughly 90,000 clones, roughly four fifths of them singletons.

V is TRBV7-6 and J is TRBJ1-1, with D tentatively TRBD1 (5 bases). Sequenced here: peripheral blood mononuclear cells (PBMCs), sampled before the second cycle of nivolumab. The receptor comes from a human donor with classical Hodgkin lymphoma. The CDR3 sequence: CASGADLNTEAFF. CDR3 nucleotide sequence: TGTGCCAGCGGGGCAGACCTGAACACTGAAGCTTTCTTT.